The rows below give T cell receptor beta chains drawn from one sample of a study of T cells in Graves' hyperthyroidism and ophthalmopathy. TCRdb reprocessed the multiplex PCR reads with MiXCR, giving one entry per CDR3 protein. Seen here are about 340,000 distinct CDR3 sequences, 15% to 20% observed once, and the top ten hold around 54%. What was sequenced was blood. These receptors all stem from a woman between 50 and 59 years old with Graves' hyperthyroidism. CDR3s include the opening cysteine and the closing phenylalanine or tryptophan. A D gene is named only where the DNA matches it firmly. Size values are once, few and many counts, or a class for expanded clones, and some rows have none.

j_gene: TRBJ2-3
v_gene: TRBV6-6
abundance: many
d_gene: TRBD2
CDR3aa: CASSYVELAGGPRDTQYF
CDR3nt: TGTGCCAGCAGTTACGTAGAACTAGCGGGAGGGCCAAGGGATACGCAGTATTTT

j_gene: TRBJ2-1
v_gene: TRBV12-3/TRBV12-4
abundance: many
d_gene: TRBD2
CDR3aa: CASSLVGGGEQFF
CDR3nt: TGTGCCAGCAGTTTGGTTGGCGGGGGTGAGCAGTTCTTC

j_gene: TRBJ2-1
v_gene: TRBV6-1
abundance: NA
d_gene: NA
CDR3aa: CASTISTAGPYNEQFF
CDR3nt: TGTGCCAGCACCATCTCGACGGCGGGACCCTACAATGAGCAGTTCTTC

j_gene: TRBJ2-3
v_gene: TRBV28
abundance: many
d_gene: TRBD2
CDR3aa: CASRRGLAGFRNTQYF
CDR3nt: TGTGCCAGCAGGCGAGGACTAGCGGGGTTTAGAAATACGCAGTATTTT

j_gene: TRBJ2-3
v_gene: TRBV20-1
abundance: NA
d_gene: TRBD2
CDR3aa: CSAGSGGPRTDTQYF
CDR3nt: TGCAGTGCTGGTAGCGGGGGGCCACGCACAGATACGCAGTATTTT

j_gene: TRBJ2-7
v_gene: TRBV7-9
abundance: many
d_gene: NA
CDR3aa: CASSLEGGEQYF
CDR3nt: TGTGCCAGCAGCCTAGAGGGGGGGGAGCAGTACTTC

j_gene: TRBJ2-5
v_gene: TRBV30
abundance: few
d_gene: NA
CDR3aa: CAMETQYF
CDR3nt: TGTGCTATGGAGACCCAGTACTTC

j_gene: TRBJ2-1
v_gene: TRBV25-1
abundance: few
d_gene: TRBD1
CDR3aa: CASSEPTGTGVYEQFF
CDR3nt: TGTGCCAGCAGTGAGCCCACCGGGACAGGGGTCTATGAGCAGTTCTTC

j_gene: TRBJ2-2
v_gene: TRBV12-3/TRBV12-4
abundance: many
d_gene: NA
CDR3aa: CASTPGVGGELFF
CDR3nt: TGTGCCAGCACCCCCGGGGTGGGCGGGGAGCTGTTTTTT

j_gene: TRBJ2-7
v_gene: TRBV4-1
abundance: NA
d_gene: TRBD2
CDR3aa: CASSQIGLAGGGSYEQYF
CDR3nt: TGCGCCAGCAGCCAAATTGGACTAGCGGGAGGCGGGTCCTACGAGCAGTACTTC

j_gene: TRBJ2-7
v_gene: TRBV3-1
abundance: many
d_gene: NA
CDR3aa: CASSDGGNLGEQYF
CDR3nt: TGTGCCAGCAGCGACGGCGGAAATCTGGGCGAGCAGTACTTC

j_gene: TRBJ1-6
v_gene: TRBV5-6
abundance: NA
d_gene: NA
CDR3aa: CASSSQGQSSPLHF
CDR3nt: TGTGCCAGCAGCTCGCAGGGTCAGAGTTCACCCCTCCACTTT

j_gene: TRBJ2-2
v_gene: TRBV6-1
abundance: many
d_gene: TRBD2
CDR3aa: CASKAGVAANTGELFF
CDR3nt: TGTGCCAGCAAGGCGGGAGTGGCCGCGAACACCGGGGAGCTGTTTTTT